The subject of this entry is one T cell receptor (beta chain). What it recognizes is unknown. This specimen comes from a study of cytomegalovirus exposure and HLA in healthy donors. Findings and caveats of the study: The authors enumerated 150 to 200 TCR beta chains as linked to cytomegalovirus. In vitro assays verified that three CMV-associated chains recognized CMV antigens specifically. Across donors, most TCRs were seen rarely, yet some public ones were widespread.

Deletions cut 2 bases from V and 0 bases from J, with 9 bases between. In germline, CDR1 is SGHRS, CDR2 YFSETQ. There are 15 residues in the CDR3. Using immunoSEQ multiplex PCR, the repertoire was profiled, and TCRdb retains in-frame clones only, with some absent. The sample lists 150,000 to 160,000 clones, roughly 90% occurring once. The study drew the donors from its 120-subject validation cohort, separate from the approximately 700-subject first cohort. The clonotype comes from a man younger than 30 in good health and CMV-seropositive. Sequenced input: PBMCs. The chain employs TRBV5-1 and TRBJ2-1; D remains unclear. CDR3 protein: CASSFLESSYNEQFF. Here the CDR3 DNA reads TGCGCCAGCAGCTTCTTGGAGAGCTCCTACAATGAGCAGTTCTTC.